This T cell receptor beta chain was documented in a study of cytomegalovirus exposure and HLA in healthy donors. Study overall: Among approximately 400 genotyped donors, around 82% fell in the Caucasian-associated ancestry cluster. Study-wide results and limits: Follow-up analysis seemed to connect common viral pathogens with several of the most significant clusters identified. Immune exposure data for these donors was limited to CMV serostatus.

Both 60 Vbeta primers and 13 Jbeta primers went into the PCR. How the authors handled the data: Counted up in a later analysis, unique TCR beta chains came to some 75 million, with around 9.9 million shared. TCRdb keeps only in-frame clones here, not all; method: immunoSEQ multiplex PCR. V and J calls and clone size follow that table, whereas D and trimming were derived from the DNA. The sample includes 99,000 or so clones, more than 65% of them seen just once. In germline, CDR1 is SGHTA, CDR2 FQGNSA. This CDR3 contains 13 residues. Remarks on this clone: Its antigen is unidentified.

Sequencing used PBMCs. This chain joins TRBV7-2 and TRBJ2-1; a possible D gene is TRBD1 (6 bases). The origin of this receptor is a man aged 40-49 years in good health and CMV-seropositive. CDR3 loop: CATGRGHGNEQFF. The CDR3 DNA follows: TGTGCAACAGGTAGGGGACACGGGAATGAGCAGTTCTTC.